In its sample, the clone carrying this TCR beta chain was seen once. The germline gives CDR1 LNHDA, CDR2 SQIVND (reference sequence). This CDR3 is built from 14 residues. Unmatched junction bases numbered 6, after V lost 4 bases and J lost 4 bases. Produced via immunoSEQ multiplex PCR; TCRdb's table is partial and in-frame only. Among 98,000 or so clones, roughly 92% were seen once, and the ten largest hold 0.62%. These data originate in a study of siplizumab effects on memory and regulatory T cells. The V gene is TRBV19, the J gene TRBJ1-1; 7 bases map to TRBD1. The material sequenced was Tregs sorted from blood. The TCR was taken from a human donor in good health. DNA for the CDR3: TGTGCCAGTAGTAGCCGACAGGGCGCCACTGAAGCTTTCTTT. The encoded protein is CASSSRQGATEAFF.